This T cell receptor beta chain originates from a study of blood T cell repertoires in COVID-19. Study at large: The origin of the acute and convalescent COVID-19 samples was the United States, Italy and Spain.

A few counts support this clone. V was cut by 3 bases and J by 0 bases, with 17 bases left in between. The CDR3 spans 18 residues. CDR1 and CDR2 from the germline V gene are KGHDR and SFDVKD. Sequenced by immunoSEQ multiplex PCR; TCRdb stores in-frame clones only, minus some. The table lists tens of thousands of clones, under 90% of them singletons, with about 14% in the top ten. The receptor's source is a woman in her seventies with acute or convalescent COVID-19. The gene calls are TRBV24-1 and TRBJ1-5; D might be TRBD1 (5 bases). Sequenced material: peripheral blood. The DNA for the CDR3 is TGTGCCACCAGTGATCCTGGAGATAAGGGGTATAGCAATCAGCCCCAGCATTTT. Translating it yields CATSDPGDKGYSNQPQHF.